Listed here are 22 T cell receptor beta chains from one sample, sequenced in a study of lymphopenia after photon versus proton radiotherapy. The protocol was immunoSEQ multiplex PCR, while the TCRdb copy is restricted to in-frame clones and leaves out a portion. In the table there are 65,000 to 90,000 clones, roughly 92% of which are singletons. The source material was peripheral blood, sampled from a patient treated with photon-based radiotherapy. These receptors originate from a woman aged 40 to 50 with cholangiocarcinoma.

The chain links TRBV7-6 to TRBJ2-2; 10 bases match TRBD2. From germline, CDR1 is SGHVS and CDR2 FNYEAQ. The junction had 8 bases not matched to a gene; V was cut back by 0 bases and J by 7 bases. The length of the CDR3 is 17 residues. CDR3: CASSLAGELAGIGELFF. As DNA, the CDR3 is TGTGCCAGCAGCTTAGCGGGGGAACTAGCGGGGATCGGGGAGCTGTTTTTT.

DNA for the CDR3: TGTGCCAGCACCCTCCGCTCTGGGGGGTTAGGCTACACCTTC. Protein: CASTLRSGGLGYTF. This rearrangement joins TRBV11-2 to TRBJ1-2; D is perhaps TRBD1 (5 bases). CDR1 SGHAT and CDR2 FQNNGV come from the germline V gene. This CDR3 comprises 14 residues. Trimming removed 7 bases at V and 8 bases at J, with 20 bases between.

The chain is built from TRBV5-1 and TRBJ2-5, with 7 bases identical to TRBD1. Germline V gene lookup returns CDR1 SGHRS and CDR2 YFSETQ. The CDR3 has 15 residues. With 2 bases clipped from V and 4 bases from J, the junction kept 8 bases outside the gene matches. The CDR3 DNA sequence: TGCGCCAGCAGCTTTGGTGACAGGGTAGGAGAGACCCAGTACTTC. This codes for CASSFGDRVGETQYF.

CDR3 residues: CASSKGTGETEAFF. The CDR3 nucleotides are TGCGCCAGCAGTAAAGGGACAGGGGAAACTGAAGCTTTCTTT. The chain combines TRBV5-1 with TRBJ1-1; 10 bases line up with TRBD1. The CDR3 has 14 amino acids. Germline CDR1 SGHRS, CDR2 YFSETQ. With V trimmed by 5 bases and J by 5 bases, 6 bases remained unmatched.

This chain uses TRBV7-3 with TRBJ1-5, with D tentatively TRBD1 (5 bases). Germline V gene sequence: CDR1 SGHTA, CDR2 FQGTGA. Trimming removed 9 bases from V and 0 bases from J, with 21 bases in between. This CDR3 comprises 17 residues. This chain's CDR3 is CARGVVQPHYSNQPQHF. The CDR3 DNA reads as TGTGCCAGGGGGGTGGTACAGCCTCACTATAGCAATCAGCCCCAGCATTTT.

The chain recombines TRBV19 with TRBJ2-1, with TRBD2 identical over 15 bases. CDR3 length: 16 residues. The J segment lost 9 bases and the V segment lost 5 bases, leaving 8 bases of the junction unmatched. CDR1 is LNHDA, CDR2 SQIVND, per germline (reference sequence). CDR3 sequence reads: CASSLGLAGGPSEQFF. The CDR3 DNA sequence: TGTGCCAGTAGTTTAGGACTAGCGGGAGGGCCAAGTGAGCAGTTCTTC.

The V call is TRBV28, the J call TRBJ1-2; TRBD1 might be the D (5 bases). V was trimmed by 7 bases and J by 8 bases, leaving 14 bases between them. The CDR3 length is 12 residues. In germline, CDR1 is MDHEN, CDR2 SYDVKM. The CDR3 DNA follows: TGTGCCAGCACCCCGACAGTGGGAGGCTACACCTTC. Residues: CASTPTVGGYTF.

This chain connects TRBV5-1 to TRBJ1-1; D not certain. This CDR3 comprises 14 residues. V shed 4 bases and J shed 5 bases, with 15 bases lying between them. The germline gives CDR1 SGHRS, CDR2 YFSETQ. The chain's CDR3 is CASSRGGPRTEAFF. The CDR3 DNA reads as TGCGCCAGCAGCCGGGGAGGGCCGAGGACTGAAGCTTTCTTT.

The rearrangement links TRBV6-4 to TRBJ2-2; 8 bases align to TRBD1. Germline assignment: CDR1 MRHNA and CDR2 SNTAGT. The V gene end was trimmed by 5 bases and the J gene end by 5 bases; junction bases not matched to a gene: 13. CDR3 length: 17 residues. Here the CDR3 DNA reads TGTGCCAGCAGTCCACAGGGGGAGGTGGTCGCGACCGGGGAGCTGTTTTTT. This encodes CASSPQGEVVATGELFF.

V gene TRBV5-3 combines with J gene TRBJ1-5; D unresolved. TRBV5-3 is given ORF status, its function remaining uncertain. V was cut by 0 bases and J by 6 bases, with 7 bases left in between. This CDR3 is built from 13 residues. CDR3 amino acids: CARSLAVSQPQHF. The CDR3 bases are TGTGCCAGAAGCTTGGCGGTTAGTCAGCCCCAGCATTTT.

J is TRBJ2-7 and V is TRBV9; TRBD2 is a possible D gene (5 bases). The CDR3 spans 14 residues. Trimming stripped 0 bases from V and 2 bases from J, with 9 bases between. Germline V lookup: CDR1 SGDLS, CDR2 YYNGEE. CDR3 coding DNA: TGTGCCAGCAGCGTAGGAGAGGGCCCCTACGAGCAGTACTTC. It codes for CASSVGEGPYEQYF.

The chain employs TRBV4-1 and TRBJ1-4, with D possibly TRBD1 on 6 matching bases. The germline V gene has CDR1 MGHRA and CDR2 YSYEKL. The CDR3 covers 15 residues. The V end lost 1 base, the J end lost 11 bases, and 17 bases lay between the germline ends. In DNA form, the CDR3 reads TGCGCCAGCAGCCAAGGGGACACCGGAATGAGGAAACTGTTTTTT. Residues: CASSQGDTGMRKLFF.

The chain recombines TRBV4-1 with TRBJ2-7, with a weak D call TRBD1 (6 bases). The CDR3 length is 13 residues. With 8 bases removed from V and 1 base from J, the gap between germline ends came to 12 bases. The germline CDR1 and CDR2 sequences are MGHRA and YSYEKL. CDR3 in DNA: TGCGCCAGCGGTAAAGGGGGTTCCTACGAGCAGTACTTC. This translates into CASGKGGSYEQYF.

A word on this clone: Other DNA sequences of this sample code for an identical CDR3. The CDR3 DNA follows: TGTGCCAGCAGTTTAGGCGGTCAGCCCCAGCATTTT. Translating gives CASSLGGQPQHF. V is TRBV28 and J is TRBJ1-5; D ambiguous. Germline V CDR1 and CDR2: MDHEN, SYDVKM. This CDR3 contains 12 residues. The ends were cut back, 2 bases at V and 6 bases at J, with 5 bases in the middle.

V usage is TRBV9 and J usage is TRBJ2-3; TRBD2 matches 7 bases. Losses at the gene ends were 0 bases for V and 5 bases for J; bases not matched to a gene: 9. The germline V gene has CDR1 SGDLS and CDR2 YYNGEE. The CDR3 contains 16 residues. In DNA form, the CDR3 reads TGTGCCAGCAGCGTAGAAGGGAGGGCCGGTAAAGATACGCAGTATTTT. Protein: CASSVEGRAGKDTQYF. The variable domain in full, completed from reference TRBV9 and TRBJ2-3, reads DSGVTQTPKHLITATGQRVTLRCSPRSGDLSVYWYQQSLDQGLQFLIQYYNGEERAKGNILERFSAQQFPDLHSELNLSSLELGDSALYFCASSVEGRAGKDTQYFGPGTRLTVL.

The V call is TRBV6-1, the J call TRBJ1-1; 9 bases match TRBD1. This CDR3 is 14 amino acids long. CDR1 MNHNS and CDR2 SASEGT come from the germline V gene. J lost 0 bases, V lost 11 bases, and 7 bases had no gene match. The CDR3, as DNA: TGTGCCTGCGGGAGGGACAGGGTGAACACTGAAGCTTTCTTT. Protein sequence: CACGRDRVNTEAFF.

This rearrangement joins TRBV6-5 to TRBJ2-5; the D gene is possibly TRBD2 (6 bases). V lost 8 bases to trimming and J lost 3 bases, with 16 bases between them. Looked up from germline, CDR1 is MNHEY and CDR2 is SVGAGI. This CDR3 is built from 14 residues. The CDR3 spells CASRMGGGKETQYF. Written as DNA, the CDR3 is TGTGCCAGCCGAATGGGTGGCGGGAAAGAGACCCAGTACTTC.

The CDR3 DNA reads TGTGCCAGCAGCTTTGCACCCAAGGGCAGCCCCCCGGAAAAACTGTTTTTT. This encodes CASSFAPKGSPPEKLFF. The V gene is TRBV11-2, the J gene TRBJ1-4; D gene ambiguous. Trimming took 3 bases from V and 8 from J, leaving 22 bases between them. This CDR3 is 17 amino acids long. The germline V gene has CDR1 SGHAT and CDR2 FQNNGV. Supplemented by reference TRBV11-2 and TRBJ1-4, the full variable domain reads EAGVAQSPRYKIIEKRQSVAFWCNPISGHATLYWYQQILGQGPKLLIQFQNNGVVDDSQLPKDRFSAERLKGVDSTLKIQPAKLEDSAVYLCASSFAPKGSPPEKLFFGSGTQLSVL.

V is TRBV6-6 and J is TRBJ2-3, with D possibly being TRBD2 (5 bases). The CDR3 is 13 amino acids. Germline-derived CDR1 and CDR2 are MNHNY and SVGAGI (reference sequence). Trimming removed 6 bases from V and 5 bases from J, with 12 bases in between. CDR3 sequence (DNA): TGTGCCAGCAGCCCGAGCGGTGGAGATACGCAGTATTTT. Translation gives CASSPSGGDTQYF.

The chain recombines TRBV14 with TRBJ2-1; possible D gene TRBD2, 6 bases. The CDR3 has 15 amino acids. V lost 5 bases, J lost 3 bases, and 14 bases lay in between. Germline V lookup: CDR1 SGHDN, CDR2 FVKESK. DNA for the CDR3: TGTGCCAGCAGCAAGGAGGGGACTTACTACAATGAGCAGTTCTTC. This encodes CASSKEGTYYNEQFF.

The CDR3 bases are TGTGCCAGCAGGCAACTAGCGGGAAGCCACGAGCAGTACTTC. Translation gives CASRQLAGSHEQYF. The chain uses TRBV6-5 and TRBJ2-7; TRBD2 matches at 10 bases. This CDR3 is 14 amino acids long. Losses at the gene ends were 6 bases for V and 5 bases for J; bases not matched to a gene: 7. In germline, CDR1 is MNHEY, CDR2 SVGAGI.

The chain has TRBV27 and TRBJ1-5; D call uncertain. V lost 10 bases and J lost 2, with 18 bases in between. This CDR3 has 15 amino acids. Germline CDR1 is MNHEY and CDR2 is SMNVEV (reference sequence). CDR3 protein: CATRFGTEGNQPQHF. In DNA form, the CDR3 reads TGTGCCACCCGTTTTGGAACGGAGGGCAATCAGCCCCAGCATTTT.